Following are 25 T cell receptor beta chains from one sample sequenced in a study of patients and donors after allogeneic stem cell transplantation. TCRdb analysed the RT-PCR reads with MiXCR anew, one entry per CDR3 protein. Of over 30,000 distinct CDR3 sequences listed, around 33% are singletons. The sample taken for sequencing was blood, either unsorted or a sorted T cell fraction (not recorded which). The receptor set was obtained from a human donor who was either an allogeneic HSCT recipient or a stem cell or donor lymphocyte infusion donor (not recorded which). It is not recorded whose cells these are; they may come from a transplant donor.

This clonotype was found a few times. V usage is TRBV29-1 and J usage is TRBJ2-7; possibly TRBD1 or TRBD2 for D (5 bases each). Germline V gene data show CDR1 as SQVTM and CDR2 as ANQGSEA. This CDR3 region has 13 residues. V was shortened by 6 bases and J by 0 bases, with 12 bases between the two germline ends. In nucleotides, the CDR3 is TGCAGCGTCCCGGGACGTAACTCCTACGAGCAGTACTTC. Its protein product is CSVPGRNSYEQYF.

The chain combines TRBV6-2 or TRBV6-3 with TRBJ2-1; D is ambiguous. V lost 4 bases and J 3 bases, leaving 10 bases between the germline ends. Germline assignment: CDR1 MNHEY and CDR2 SVGEGT. The CDR3 extends over 14 amino acids. Here the CDR3 reads CASSSTTFYNEQFF. The CDR3, as DNA: TGTGCCAGCAGTTCCACAACTTTCTACAATGAGCAGTTCTTC.

A few counts support this clonotype. The chain uses TRBV7-9 and TRBJ1-4; D uncertain. Germline V gene lookup returns CDR1 SEHNR and CDR2 FQNEAQ (reference sequence). This CDR3 has 14 amino acids. With 6 bases removed from V and 5 bases from J, the gap between germline ends came to 13 bases. CDR3 DNA sequence: TGTGCCAGCAGGCGACTAGACATGAATGAAAAACTGTTTTTT. The encoded protein is CASRRLDMNEKLFF.

CDR3: CSGQRGANTGELFF. DNA of the CDR3: TGCAGCGGCCAACGGGGAGCGAACACCGGGGAGCTGTTTTTT. This sequence joins TRBV29-1 and TRBJ2-2; D may be TRBD2 (5 bases). Germline CDR1 and CDR2: SQVTM and ANQGSEA. Deletions cut 7 bases from V and 0 bases from J, with 12 bases between. The CDR3 length is 14 residues.

This clonotype appeared a few times. The chain couples TRBV24-1 to TRBJ2-3; 9 bases agree with TRBD2. V lost 1 base and J lost 1; bases outside the gene matches: 8. This CDR3 spans 18 amino acids. Germline V lookup: CDR1 KGHDR, CDR2 SFDVKD. This CDR3 is CATSDLPGLATGTDTQYF. CDR3 coding DNA: TGTGCCACCAGTGATTTACCGGGACTAGCCACCGGCACAGATACGCAGTATTTT.

This chain links TRBV29-1 with TRBJ2-7; TRBD2 aligns across 7 bases. The CDR3 contains 15 residues. CDR1 and CDR2 (germline): SQVTM, ANQGSEA. Unmatched junction bases numbered 12, after V lost 4 bases and J lost 3 bases. CDR3 DNA sequence: TGCAGCGTTGTAGGTCCGGGCGGGAGAGACTACGAGCAGTACTTC. It codes for CSVVGPGGRDYEQYF.

This chain joins TRBV7-9 and TRBJ1-2, with a weak D call TRBD1 (5 bases). The V gene's germline CDR1 is SEHNR and CDR2 FQNEAQ (reference sequence). The CDR3 spans 14 residues. The germline V and J ends were trimmed by 3 bases and 3 bases, with 11 bases remaining between them. CDR3 DNA sequence: TGTGCCAGCAGCTTCAACGGGGCTGACTATGGCTACACCTTC. Its protein is CASSFNGADYGYTF. Full variable domain (remainder filled in from reference TRBV7-9 and TRBJ1-2): DTGVSQNPRHKITKRGQNVTFRCDPISEHNRLYWYRQTLGQGPEFLTYFQNEAQLEKSRLLSDRFSAERPKGSFSTLEIQRTEQGDSAMYLCASSFNGADYGYTFGSGTRLTVV.

The J gene is TRBJ1-2, the V gene TRBV29-1; 7 nucleotides match TRBD1. CDR3 length equals 14 residues. V lost 5 bases, J lost 4 bases, and 10 bases stayed unmatched. Germline assignment: CDR1 SQVTM and CDR2 ANQGSEA. CDR3 nucleotide sequence: TGCAGCGTTTCAACGGGACAGCTGATCTATGGCTACACCTTC. Its protein product is CSVSTGQLIYGYTF.

The chain is built from TRBV6-5 and TRBJ1-1; perhaps TRBD1 as D (6 bases). The V and J ends lost 6 bases and 7 bases respectively, with 27 bases between them. CDR1 and CDR2 (germline): MNHEY, SVGAGI. The CDR3 runs 17 residues. The CDR3 region is CASSPRTGPLNVDEAFF. In DNA form, the CDR3 reads TGTGCCAGCAGCCCCCGTACAGGGCCTCTGAATGTAGATGAAGCTTTCTTT.

V gene TRBV18 combines with J gene TRBJ1-3, with D unresolved. The germline V gene encodes CDR1 KGHSH and CDR2 LQKENI. This CDR3 has 16 amino acids. V shed 3 bases and J shed 0 bases, with 12 bases lying between them. CDR3 region: CASSPSDAHSGNTIYF. DNA for the CDR3: TGTGCCAGCTCACCTTCCGACGCACACTCTGGAAACACCATATATTTT. Full variable domain (missing parts from reference TRBV18 and TRBJ1-3): NAGVMQNPRHLVRRRGQEARLRCSPMKGHSHVYWYRQLPEEGLKFMVYLQKENIIDESGMPKERFSAEFPKEGPSILRIQQVVRGDSAAYFCASSPSDAHSGNTIYFGEGSWLTVV.

The rearrangement uses TRBV5-1 and TRBJ2-5, with 8 bases that match TRBD1. The germline V gene has CDR1 SGHRS and CDR2 YFSETQ. The junction had 2 bases not matched to a gene; V was cut back by 4 bases and J by 3 bases. The length of the CDR3 is 13 residues. CDR3 DNA: TGCGCCAGCAGCGCGACAGGGGAAGAGACCCAGTACTTC. Translated: CASSATGEETQYF.

The chain links TRBV21-1 to TRBJ2-1. TRBV21-1 is a pseudogene. The CDR3 is 16 amino acids. The chain's CDR3 is CASSTSTTSSYNEQFF. The CDR3 region has the DNA TGTGCCAGCAGCACCTCGACAACCAGCTCCTACAATGAGCAGTTCTTC.

The chain employs TRBV11-2 and TRBJ2-3; TRBD2 is a possible D gene (6 bases). CDR3 length: 18 residues. Trimming shortened V by 0 bases and J by 2 bases, and 18 bases separated the two germline ends. CDR1 and CDR2 (germline): SGHAT, FQNNGV. The CDR3 region has the DNA TGTGCCAGCAGCTTAGAACGTCCGGGTGGAGGGTTCACAGATACGCAGTATTTT. It yields the protein CASSLERPGGGFTDTQYF. The full variable domain, rest sourced from reference TRBV11-2 and TRBJ2-3, is EAGVAQSPRYKIIEKRQSVAFWCNPISGHATLYWYQQILGQGPKLLIQFQNNGVVDDSQLPKDRFSAERLKGVDSTLKIQPAKLEDSAVYLCASSLERPGGGFTDTQYFGPGTRLTVL.

The sample holds a few counts of this clonotype. The chain links TRBV18 to TRBJ1-1; the D gene is possibly TRBD1 (5 bases). The V end was cut by 0 bases, the J end by 11 bases, with 13 bases between. The CDR3 length is 13 residues. Per the germline V gene, CDR1 is KGHSH and CDR2 is LQKENI. The CDR3 reads CASSPPHGGDAFF. The CDR3, as DNA: TGTGCCAGCTCACCACCGCACGGAGGGGACGCTTTCTTT.

The CDR3 protein is CASSLPGTGTNEQFF. Here the CDR3 DNA reads TGCGCCAGCAGCTTACCCGGGACAGGGACTAATGAGCAGTTCTTC. The chain joins TRBV5-1 to TRBJ2-1, with 9 positions matching TRBD1. The junction had 7 bases not matched to a gene; V was cut back by 2 bases and J by 7 bases. CDR3 length equals 15 residues. Looked up from germline, CDR1 is SGHRS and CDR2 is YFSETQ.

V gene TRBV12-3 or TRBV12-4 combines with J gene TRBJ1-2, with unresolved D. V was shortened by 5 bases and J by 6 bases, with 10 bases between the two germline ends. This CDR3 has 12 amino acids. The CDR3 bases are TGTGCCAGCAGTCCCGGGCGGGATGGCTACACCTTC. This gives the protein CASSPGRDGYTF.

The V gene is TRBV12-3 or TRBV12-4, the J gene TRBJ1-1; D is ambiguous. CDR3 size: 11 residues. Trimming stripped 2 bases from V and 5 bases from J, with 3 bases between. The CDR3 nucleotides read TGTGCCAGCAGTTTATATACTGAAGCTTTCTTT. This encodes CASSLYTEAFF.

The chain carries TRBV10-3 and TRBJ1-1; no firm D call. Trimming cost V 0 bases and J 3 bases, with 14 bases left between them. The CDR3 sequence is 16 residues long. Germline V gene data show CDR1 as ENHRY and CDR2 as SYGVKD. The CDR3 spells CAISESYQGWDTEAFF. In nucleotides, the CDR3 is TGTGCCATCAGTGAGTCGTATCAAGGGTGGGACACTGAAGCTTTCTTT.

This clonotype was seen at least ten times. This rearrangement joins TRBV7-9 to TRBJ2-3; D is ambiguous. V lost 4 bases and J lost 1, with 9 bases in between. Per the germline V gene, CDR1 is SEHNR and CDR2 is FQNEAQ (reference sequence). The CDR3 consists of 14 residues. CDR3 bases: TGTGCCAGCAGCTCCCGGGCCCGCACAGATACGCAGTATTTT. It encodes CASSSRARTDTQYF. Filled out from reference TRBV7-9 and TRBJ2-3, the complete variable domain reads DTGVSQNPRHKITKRGQNVTFRCDPISEHNRLYWYRQTLGQGPEFLTYFQNEAQLEKSRLLSDRFSAERPKGSFSTLEIQRTEQGDSAMYLCASSSRARTDTQYFGPGTRLTVL.

V usage is TRBV6-1 and J usage is TRBJ2-1; D call uncertain. The CDR3 runs 16 residues. From germline, CDR1 is MNHNS and CDR2 SASEGT. Trimming removed 2 bases at V and 8 bases at J, with 19 bases between. CDR3 sequence: CASSENTRAAGDEQFF. CDR3 bases: TGTGCCAGCAGTGAAAATACCCGGGCTGCCGGCGATGAGCAGTTCTTC.

The rearrangement uses TRBV12-3 or TRBV12-4 and TRBJ1-6, with no clear D. This CDR3 has 12 amino acids. Trimming removed 4 bases at V and 10 bases at J, with 8 bases between. Here the CDR3 DNA reads TGTGCCAGCAGTTCCCATCGGTCACCCCTCCACTTT. Translation gives CASSSHRSPLHF.

The rearrangement links TRBV7-9 to TRBJ2-1, with TRBD2 identical over 7 bases. CDR3 length equals 15 residues. Germline CDR1 reads SEHNR; CDR2 reads FQNEAQ (reference sequence). The ends lost 5 bases at V and 6 bases at J; junction bases unmatched: 10. The CDR3 coding sequence is TGTGCCAGCAGCCTATCGGGGGGAACGTTCAATGAGCAGTTCTTC. Protein product: CASSLSGGTFNEQFF. The whole variable domain, remainder taken from reference TRBV7-9 and TRBJ2-1, is DTGVSQNPRHKITKRGQNVTFRCDPISEHNRLYWYRQTLGQGPEFLTYFQNEAQLEKSRLLSDRFSAERPKGSFSTLEIQRTEQGDSAMYLCASSLSGGTFNEQFFGPGTRLTVL.

The chain links TRBV20-1 to TRBJ2-2; a weak D match, TRBD2 (6 bases). This CDR3 has 16 amino acids. V lost 1 base to trimming and J lost 0 bases, with 12 bases between them. The germline V gene encodes CDR1 DFQATT and CDR2 SNEGSKA (reference sequence). The CDR3 coding sequence is TGCAGTGCTAGAGGACAAGGCGGGGCGAACACCGGGGAGCTGTTTTTT. As protein: CSARGQGGANTGELFF.

This CDR3 is CASSSTGLRTEAFF. The CDR3 region has the DNA TGTGCCAGCAGCTCGACAGGGTTGAGGACTGAAGCTTTCTTT. The chain uses TRBV7-9 and TRBJ1-1; 7 bases are shared with TRBD1. V gave up 4 bases and J gave up 5 bases; unmatched junction bases: 7. Germline V gives CDR1 SEHNR, CDR2 FQNEAQ (reference sequence). The CDR3 spans 14 residues.

This CDR3 reads CSVSFLRAEAFF. The CDR3 bases are TGCAGCGTTTCCTTTCTACGGGCTGAAGCTTTCTTT. V is TRBV29-1 and J is TRBJ1-1; D gene unclear. The CDR3 is 12 amino acids. Trimming cost V 5 bases and J 6 bases, with 13 bases left between them. Germline V gene lookup returns CDR1 SQVTM and CDR2 ANQGSEA. Full variable domain (outside the CDR3, taken from reference TRBV29-1 and TRBJ1-1): SAVISQKPSRDICQRGTSLTIQCQVDSQVTMMFWYRQQPGQSLTLIATANQGSEATYESGFVIDKFPISRPNLTFSTLTVSNMSPEDSSIYLCSVSFLRAEAFFGQGTRLTVV.